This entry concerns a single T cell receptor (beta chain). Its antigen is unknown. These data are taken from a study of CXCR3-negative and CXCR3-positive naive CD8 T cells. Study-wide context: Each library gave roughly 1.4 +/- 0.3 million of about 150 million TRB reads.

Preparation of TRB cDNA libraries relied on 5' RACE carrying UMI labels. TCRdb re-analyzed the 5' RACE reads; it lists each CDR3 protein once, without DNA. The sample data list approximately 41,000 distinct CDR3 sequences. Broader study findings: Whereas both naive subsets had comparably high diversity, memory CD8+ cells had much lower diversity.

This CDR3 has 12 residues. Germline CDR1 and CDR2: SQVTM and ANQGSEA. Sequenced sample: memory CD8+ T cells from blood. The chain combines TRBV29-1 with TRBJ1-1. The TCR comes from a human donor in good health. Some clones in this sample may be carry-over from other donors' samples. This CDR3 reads CSVEVFGTEAFF.